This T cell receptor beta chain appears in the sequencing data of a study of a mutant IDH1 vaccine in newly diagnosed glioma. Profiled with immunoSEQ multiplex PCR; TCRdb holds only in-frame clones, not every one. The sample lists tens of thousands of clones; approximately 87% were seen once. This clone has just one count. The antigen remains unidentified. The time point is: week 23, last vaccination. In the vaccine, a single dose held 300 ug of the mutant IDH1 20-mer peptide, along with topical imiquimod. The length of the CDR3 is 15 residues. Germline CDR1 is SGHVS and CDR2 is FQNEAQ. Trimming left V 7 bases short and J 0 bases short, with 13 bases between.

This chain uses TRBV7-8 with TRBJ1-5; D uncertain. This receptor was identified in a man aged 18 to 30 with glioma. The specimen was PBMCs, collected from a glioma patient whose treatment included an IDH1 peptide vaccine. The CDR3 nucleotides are TGTGCCAGCAACCCCAATCCTTATAGCAATCAGCCCCAGCATTTT. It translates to CASNPNPYSNQPQHF.